The rows below give T cell receptor beta chains drawn from one sample of a study of T cell responses to AZD1222 COVID-19 vaccine. Produced via immunoSEQ multiplex PCR; TCRdb's table is partial and in-frame only. This sample has around 120,000 clones; 85% to 95% occur once, and the top ten carry 5%. The sequencing here drew on peripheral blood, taken 28 days after the second AZD1222 dose. Receptors were obtained from an adult who received the AZD1222 COVID-19 vaccine. The CDR3 runs from the conserved cysteine through the conserved F or W. The order of the fields is D gene, V gene, J gene, clone size, CDR3 DNA, CDR3 protein. A D gene is named only where the DNA matches it firmly. Clone size, where shown, is once, few, many, or a class for clones that have expanded.

d_call: NA; v_call: TRBV5-1; j_call: TRBJ2-2; clone_size: NA; cdr3_nt: TGCGCCAGCAGCTTGGCCGGACCCAACACCGGGGAGCTGTTTTTT; cdr3_aa: CASSLAGPNTGELFF
d_call: NA; v_call: TRBV14; j_call: TRBJ2-1; clone_size: NA; cdr3_nt: TGTGCCAGCAGCCAGAGAAGCTATGAGCAGTTCTTC; cdr3_aa: CASSQRSYEQFF
d_call: TRBD2; v_call: TRBV11-2; j_call: TRBJ2-3; clone_size: NA; cdr3_nt: TGTGCCAGCAGCTTATGGACTAGCGGGGGGAAAGATACGCAGTATTTT; cdr3_aa: CASSLWTSGGKDTQYF
d_call: NA; v_call: TRBV6-5; j_call: TRBJ2-3; clone_size: NA; cdr3_nt: TGTGCCAGCAGCCCACCTGAGAGGGGGGAGGATACGCAGTATTTT; cdr3_aa: CASSPPERGEDTQYF
d_call: NA; v_call: TRBV4-1; j_call: TRBJ2-1; clone_size: NA; cdr3_nt: TGCGCCAGCAGCCCTTGGGACGGCAATGAGCAGTTCTTC; cdr3_aa: CASSPWDGNEQFF
d_call: NA; v_call: TRBV6-5; j_call: TRBJ1-1; clone_size: NA; cdr3_nt: TGTGCCAGCAGTTACGGGCCGAACACTGAAGCTTTCTTT; cdr3_aa: CASSYGPNTEAFF
d_call: NA; v_call: TRBV19; j_call: TRBJ1-1; clone_size: NA; cdr3_nt: TGTGCCAGTAGTATTCCGGCAGGGAGAGCTTTCTTT; cdr3_aa: CASSIPAGRAFF
d_call: NA; v_call: TRBV18; j_call: TRBJ1-1; clone_size: NA; cdr3_nt: TGTGCCAGCTCACCGGACGGGAACACTGAAGCTTTCTTT; cdr3_aa: CASSPDGNTEAFF
d_call: NA; v_call: TRBV7-2; j_call: TRBJ1-5; clone_size: NA; cdr3_nt: TGTGCCAGCAGCTCCACTGCGACACATAATCAGCCCCAGCATTTT; cdr3_aa: CASSSTATHNQPQHF
d_call: NA; v_call: TRBV20-1; j_call: TRBJ1-1; clone_size: NA; cdr3_nt: TGCAGTGCCGGGACAAACCCTGAAGCTTTCTTT; cdr3_aa: CSAGTNPEAFF
d_call: TRBD1; v_call: TRBV6-1; j_call: TRBJ2-1; clone_size: NA; cdr3_nt: TGTGCCAGCAGTGGCCGCCCGGGACAGGGGTTTCACAATGAGCAGTTCTTC; cdr3_aa: CASSGRPGQGFHNEQFF
d_call: TRBD2; v_call: TRBV6-5; j_call: TRBJ2-1; clone_size: NA; cdr3_nt: TGTGCCAGCCGAAGCGGGGGGGCTGGGTACAATGAGCAGTTCTTC; cdr3_aa: CASRSGGAGYNEQFF
d_call: NA; v_call: TRBV7-8; j_call: TRBJ2-7; clone_size: NA; cdr3_nt: TGTGCCAGCAGCTTAGCCGGGACTTCATCCTACGAGCAGTACTTC; cdr3_aa: CASSLAGTSSYEQYF
d_call: TRBD2; v_call: TRBV7-6; j_call: TRBJ2-1; clone_size: NA; cdr3_nt: TGTGCCAGCATCGGGACTAGCGGGACCCACAATGAGCAGTTCTTC; cdr3_aa: CASIGTSGTHNEQFF
d_call: NA; v_call: TRBV29-1; j_call: TRBJ1-3; clone_size: once; cdr3_nt: TGCAGCGCCGACCCGGACGGTTACGGAAACACCATATATTTT; cdr3_aa: CSADPDGYGNTIYF
d_call: NA; v_call: TRBV18; j_call: TRBJ1-4; clone_size: few; cdr3_nt: TGTGCCAGCTCAGTGGCAGGTAATTCCACTAATGAAAAACTGTTTTTT; cdr3_aa: CASSVAGNSTNEKLFF
d_call: NA; v_call: TRBV7-2; j_call: TRBJ2-4; clone_size: once; cdr3_nt: TGTGCCAGCAGCTTAACGGACTCCACGTTTGGCAAAAACATTCAGTACTTC; cdr3_aa: CASSLTDSTFGKNIQYF
d_call: TRBD2; v_call: TRBV9; j_call: TRBJ2-5; clone_size: NA; cdr3_nt: TGTGCCAGCAGCGTAGCGGGGAGCGGGGGGAAAGAAGAGACCCAGTACTTC; cdr3_aa: CASSVAGSGGKEETQYF
d_call: TRBD2; v_call: TRBV15; j_call: TRBJ2-3; clone_size: NA; cdr3_nt: TGTGCCACCAGCAGAGATCTCGGAGCGGGGGCAGATACGCAGTATTTT; cdr3_aa: CATSRDLGAGADTQYF
d_call: NA; v_call: TRBV2; j_call: TRBJ1-2; clone_size: NA; cdr3_nt: TGTGCCAGCAGTGAAGAGTTTCGGGGAGAGGATGGCTACACCTTC; cdr3_aa: CASSEEFRGEDGYTF
d_call: NA; v_call: TRBV10-3; j_call: TRBJ2-5; clone_size: once; cdr3_nt: TGTGCCATTAAACGGGACGACTCACAAGAGACCCAGTACTTC; cdr3_aa: CAIKRDDSQETQYF
d_call: TRBD2; v_call: TRBV7-8; j_call: TRBJ2-1; clone_size: NA; cdr3_nt: TGTGCCAGCAGCTTAGCTAGCGGGCGATACAATGAGCAGTTCTTC; cdr3_aa: CASSLASGRYNEQFF
d_call: TRBD2; v_call: TRBV18; j_call: TRBJ2-5; clone_size: NA; cdr3_nt: TGTGCCAGCTCACCCCTTGGCGGGAGGGCCGATGGAGAGACCCAGTACTTC; cdr3_aa: CASSPLGGRADGETQYF
d_call: NA; v_call: TRBV4-1; j_call: TRBJ1-2; clone_size: NA; cdr3_nt: TGCGCCAGCAGCCAAGTTCCCGGGACTGGGTATGGCTACACCTTC; cdr3_aa: CASSQVPGTGYGYTF
d_call: NA; v_call: TRBV29-1; j_call: TRBJ1-3; clone_size: NA; cdr3_nt: TGCAGCGCCGGTTGGAGCTCTGGAAACACCATATATTTT; cdr3_aa: CSAGWSSGNTIYF
d_call: NA; v_call: TRBV3-1/TRBV3-2; j_call: TRBJ1-2; clone_size: NA; cdr3_nt: TGTGCCAGCAGCCAAGGGGAACGAGGCTACACCTTC; cdr3_aa: CASSQGERGYTF
d_call: NA; v_call: TRBV2; j_call: TRBJ1-1; clone_size: NA; cdr3_nt: TGTGCCAGCAGTGAAACCGAGGGGATGAACACTGAAGCTTTCTTT; cdr3_aa: CASSETEGMNTEAFF
d_call: TRBD1; v_call: TRBV6-6; j_call: TRBJ1-2; clone_size: NA; cdr3_nt: TGTGCCAGCAGCCCACAGGGGGCGAGTGGCTACACCTTC; cdr3_aa: CASSPQGASGYTF
d_call: NA; v_call: TRBV4-3; j_call: TRBJ1-2; clone_size: NA; cdr3_nt: TGCGCCAGCAGCCAAGAAATCAGCAGGAACTATGGCTACACCTTC; cdr3_aa: CASSQEISRNYGYTF
d_call: NA; v_call: TRBV2; j_call: TRBJ1-4; clone_size: NA; cdr3_nt: TGTGCCAGGAGAACCTCAACTAATGAAAAACTGTTTTTT; cdr3_aa: CARRTSTNEKLFF
d_call: NA; v_call: TRBV27; j_call: TRBJ2-1; clone_size: NA; cdr3_nt: TGTGCCAGCAGTTTGAGGGCAGGAGCCTCCTACAATGAGCAGTTCTTC; cdr3_aa: CASSLRAGASYNEQFF
d_call: NA; v_call: TRBV7-9; j_call: TRBJ1-1; clone_size: NA; cdr3_nt: TGTGCCAGCAAACGAATCGATGAGACTGAAGCTTTCTTT; cdr3_aa: CASKRIDETEAFF
d_call: NA; v_call: TRBV6-2/TRBV6-3; j_call: TRBJ2-1; clone_size: NA; cdr3_nt: TGTGCCAGCAGTTATTCGAGTTTCAGTGAGCAGTTCTTC; cdr3_aa: CASSYSSFSEQFF
d_call: NA; v_call: TRBV19; j_call: TRBJ1-2; clone_size: NA; cdr3_nt: TGTGCCAGTAGTGCCCGTCCTAACTATGGCTACACCTTC; cdr3_aa: CASSARPNYGYTF
d_call: NA; v_call: TRBV27; j_call: TRBJ1-6; clone_size: NA; cdr3_nt: TGTGCCAGCAGTCCCCGTTCTAGCTCCTATAATTCACCCCTCCACTTT; cdr3_aa: CASSPRSSSYNSPLHF
d_call: NA; v_call: TRBV28; j_call: TRBJ1-4; clone_size: NA; cdr3_nt: TGTGCCAGCAGCTCCGGGAGCCTTAATGAAAAACTGTTTTTT; cdr3_aa: CASSSGSLNEKLFF
d_call: NA; v_call: TRBV19; j_call: TRBJ1-3; clone_size: NA; cdr3_nt: TGTGCCAGTAGTATGGAGAGGTCCATATATTTT; cdr3_aa: CASSMERSIYF
d_call: NA; v_call: TRBV7-2; j_call: TRBJ2-2; clone_size: NA; cdr3_nt: TGTGCCAGCAGCTTAGAATGGGGGCCCGGGGAGCTGTTTTTT; cdr3_aa: CASSLEWGPGELFF
d_call: NA; v_call: TRBV6-2/TRBV6-3; j_call: TRBJ2-5; clone_size: NA; cdr3_nt: TGTGCCAGCAGTTACTCGCTAGGGGGACAGACCCAGTACTTC; cdr3_aa: CASSYSLGGQTQYF
d_call: NA; v_call: TRBV5-1; j_call: TRBJ2-5; clone_size: once; cdr3_nt: TGCGCCAGCAGTCCAGCGTGGGCCGGGGAGACCCAGTACTTC; cdr3_aa: CASSPAWAGETQYF
d_call: NA; v_call: TRBV7-6; j_call: TRBJ2-1; clone_size: once; cdr3_nt: TGTGCCAGCAGCCCCTCATCCACTGCTAATGAGCAGTTCTTC; cdr3_aa: CASSPSSTANEQFF
d_call: TRBD2; v_call: TRBV9; j_call: TRBJ2-1; clone_size: NA; cdr3_nt: TGTGCCAGCACCCTAGCGGGGGCGAACTACAATGAGCAGTTCTTC; cdr3_aa: CASTLAGANYNEQFF
d_call: NA; v_call: TRBV7-9; j_call: TRBJ2-7; clone_size: NA; cdr3_nt: TGTGCCAGCAGCCCTTGGTACGAGCAGTACTTC; cdr3_aa: CASSPWYEQYF
d_call: TRBD1; v_call: TRBV27; j_call: TRBJ1-4; clone_size: NA; cdr3_nt: TGTGCCAGCAGTACCGGGACAGGGGTTGTAGAGGAACTGTTTTTT; cdr3_aa: CASSTGTGVVEELFF
d_call: TRBD2; v_call: TRBV4-1; j_call: TRBJ2-5; clone_size: few; cdr3_nt: TGCGCCAGCAGCCAAGATTCCTCCCTAGCGGGAGAGACCCAGTACTTC; cdr3_aa: CASSQDSSLAGETQYF
d_call: NA; v_call: TRBV10-3; j_call: TRBJ1-2; clone_size: NA; cdr3_nt: TGTGCCATCAGTGCTGAAGGCGCCAGGGCTAACTATGGCTACACCTTC; cdr3_aa: CAISAEGARANYGYTF
d_call: NA; v_call: TRBV5-6; j_call: TRBJ1-3; clone_size: NA; cdr3_nt: TGTGCCAGCAGCTCCGGGTGGGGGACACCAGGAAACACCATATATTTT; cdr3_aa: CASSSGWGTPGNTIYF
d_call: NA; v_call: TRBV6-2/TRBV6-3; j_call: TRBJ2-5; clone_size: NA; cdr3_nt: TGTGCCAGCAGTTATTTTTTAAGGCAGGGAAAAGAGACCCAGTACTTC; cdr3_aa: CASSYFLRQGKETQYF
d_call: NA; v_call: TRBV7-9; j_call: TRBJ1-1; clone_size: NA; cdr3_nt: TGTGCCAGCAGCTTAGCGCTAACTGGGACAACGAACACTGAAGCTTTCTTT; cdr3_aa: CASSLALTGTTNTEAFF
d_call: NA; v_call: TRBV7-2; j_call: TRBJ2-3; clone_size: NA; cdr3_nt: TGTGCCAGCAGCTTGGTCCGGGTTGATACAGATACGCAGTATTTT; cdr3_aa: CASSLVRVDTDTQYF
d_call: NA; v_call: TRBV7-9; j_call: TRBJ1-4; clone_size: NA; cdr3_nt: TGTGCCAGCAGCTCACGGGACGCCCGAGGCGATGAAAAACTGTTTTTT; cdr3_aa: CASSSRDARGDEKLFF
d_call: NA; v_call: TRBV29-1; j_call: TRBJ2-3; clone_size: NA; cdr3_nt: TGCAGCGCCGGACAGGGAGGGGGTACGCAGTATTTT; cdr3_aa: CSAGQGGGTQYF
d_call: NA; v_call: TRBV7-2; j_call: TRBJ2-2; clone_size: NA; cdr3_nt: TGTGCCAGCAGCTTAGCGGTGCGGTCGGGCACCGGGGAGCTGTTTTTT; cdr3_aa: CASSLAVRSGTGELFF
d_call: TRBD2; v_call: TRBV7-2; j_call: TRBJ2-3; clone_size: NA; cdr3_nt: TGTGCCAGCAGCTTGGGAGGGAGTTACACAGATACGCAGTATTTT; cdr3_aa: CASSLGGSYTDTQYF
d_call: NA; v_call: TRBV2; j_call: TRBJ1-5; clone_size: few; cdr3_nt: TGTGCCAGCAGTGAGTGGGGAGACAATCAGCCCCAGCATTTT; cdr3_aa: CASSEWGDNQPQHF
d_call: TRBD1; v_call: TRBV3-1/TRBV3-2; j_call: TRBJ2-7; clone_size: NA; cdr3_nt: TGTGCCAGCAGTCTGACAGGGGACTCCGACTACGAGCAGTACTTC; cdr3_aa: CASSLTGDSDYEQYF
d_call: TRBD1; v_call: TRBV19; j_call: TRBJ1-1; clone_size: NA; cdr3_nt: TGTGCCAGTAGTATCTCGGGACAGGGGAACACTGAAGCTTTCTTT; cdr3_aa: CASSISGQGNTEAFF
d_call: NA; v_call: TRBV7-9; j_call: TRBJ2-1; clone_size: NA; cdr3_nt: TGTGCCAGCAGCCGCCGGGGCCTAGCGAGCTCCTACAATGAGCAGTTCTTC; cdr3_aa: CASSRRGLASSYNEQFF
d_call: NA; v_call: TRBV6-1; j_call: TRBJ1-1; clone_size: NA; cdr3_nt: TGTGCCAGCAGTGACGGGGGCGCGGGCACTGAAGCTTTCTTT; cdr3_aa: CASSDGGAGTEAFF